A single sample is the source of the 25 T cell receptor beta chains below, sequenced in a study of T cells after yellow fever vaccination. TCRdb recomputed calls from the 5' RACE reads with MiXCR, one row per CDR3 protein. The sample carries some 110,000 distinct CDR3 sequences, roughly 8.9% recorded once. Sequences were derived from CD8+ T cells sorted from PBMCs, sampled 45 days after the yellow fever booster vaccination. Receptors were obtained from a man aged 30 to 45 who received the YFV17D yellow fever vaccine.

This clonotype has a count of ten or more. The chain is built from TRBV5-1 and TRBJ2-7; maybe TRBD1 (7 bases). V was cut by 5 bases and J by 2 bases, with 17 bases left in between. This CDR3 is 15 amino acids long. Germline loops: CDR1 SGHRS, CDR2 YFSETQ. CDR3 amino acids: CASRVQGTGAYEQYF. In nucleotides, the CDR3 is TGCGCCAGCAGAGTACAGGGGACTGGAGCCTACGAGCAGTACTTC.

This clonotype appeared many times. The chain combines TRBV7-2 with TRBJ2-7; D gene unclear. The CDR3 has 12 residues. The V end was cut by 5 bases, the J end by 2 bases, with 7 bases between. Germline V lookup: CDR1 SGHTA, CDR2 FQGNSA. CDR3 amino acids: CASSIYAYEQYF. CDR3 DNA: TGTGCCAGCAGCATATACGCCTACGAGCAGTACTTC.

The chain couples TRBV5-6 to TRBJ2-7; D ambiguous. Trimming shortened V by 0 bases and J by 6 bases, and 7 bases separated the two germline ends. The CDR3 has 12 residues. Germline CDR1 and CDR2: SGHDT and YYEEEE. In DNA form, the CDR3 reads TGTGCCAGCAGCTTGGGGGCCATCGAGCAGTACTTC. Translation gives CASSLGAIEQYF.

This clonotype was detected many times. The chain has TRBV11-2 and TRBJ2-5; D is uncertain. Germline V CDR1 and CDR2: SGHAT, FQNNGV. The length of the CDR3 is 13 residues. V lost 5 bases and J lost 5, with 12 bases in between. DNA of the CDR3: TGTGCCAGCAGCCCCCGTGACCGGGAGACCCAGTACTTC. Encoded protein: CASSPRDRETQYF.

The sample holds many counts of this clonotype. V and J are TRBV6-5 and TRBJ2-2; D gene unclear. Per germline, CDR1 MNHEY and CDR2 SVGAGI. The CDR3 has 17 amino acids. Trimming cost V 7 bases and J 2 bases, with 20 bases left between them. The CDR3 DNA sequence: TGTGCCAGCAACACCCTATCACTCTCGGAAAACACCGGGGAGCTGTTTTTT. It yields the protein CASNTLSLSENTGELFF.

This clonotype was observed many times. This chain links TRBV7-8 with TRBJ2-3; D is unclear. The germline V gene encodes CDR1 SGHVS and CDR2 FQNEAQ. There are 19 residues in the CDR3. Trimming took off 1 base at V and 2 bases at J, with 22 bases between the two ends. Here the CDR3 reads CASSLGFGPNPGYTDTQYF. CDR3 coding DNA: TGTGCCAGCAGCTTAGGATTCGGCCCCAACCCAGGATACACAGATACGCAGTATTTT.

This clonotype was observed many times. The chain carries TRBV4-1 and TRBJ2-1, with 8 bases lining up with TRBD2. Trimming cost V 1 base and J 10 bases; bases outside gene matches: 0. Germline V CDR1 and CDR2: MGHRA, YSYEKL. This CDR3 contains 12 residues. The CDR3 loop reads CASSQVAGEQFF. In DNA form, the CDR3 reads TGCGCCAGCAGCCAAGTAGCGGGAGAGCAGTTCTTC.

CDR3 protein: CASSLGGPASTDTQYF. DNA for the CDR3: TGTGCCAGCAGCTTGGGAGGGCCAGCTAGCACAGATACGCAGTATTTT. The chain carries TRBV5-5 and TRBJ2-3; TRBD2 might be the D (5 bases). This CDR3 region has 16 residues. V gave up 0 bases and J gave up 0 bases, with 11 bases separating them. CDR1 and CDR2 from the germline V gene are SGHKS and YYEKEE (reference sequence). Supplemented by reference TRBV5-5 and TRBJ2-3, the full variable domain reads DAGVTQSPTHLIKTRGQQVTLRCSPISGHKSVSWYQQVLGQGPQFIFQYYEKEERGRGNFPDRFSARQFPNYSSELNVNALLLGDSALYLCASSLGGPASTDTQYFGPGTRLTVL.

This clonotype came up many times. V gene TRBV12-3 or TRBV12-4 combines with J gene TRBJ1-2; D gene uncertain. CDR3 length: 15 residues. The V gene lost 3 bases and the J gene lost 4 bases, with 15 bases spanning the gap. CDR3: CASSFILTGGYGYTF. DNA of the CDR3: TGTGCCAGCAGTTTTATTTTAACCGGAGGCTATGGCTACACCTTC.

This clonotype was seen at least ten times. This chain connects TRBV3-1 to TRBJ2-5; D remains ambiguous. CDR3 length: 13 residues. CDR1 LGHDT and CDR2 YNNKEL come from the germline V gene (reference sequence). V was trimmed by 1 base and J by 4 bases, leaving 7 bases between them. The CDR3: CASSQVHAETQYF. Here the CDR3 DNA reads TGTGCCAGCAGCCAAGTACACGCAGAGACCCAGTACTTC.

This clonotype has at least ten counts. This chain connects TRBV11-2 to TRBJ2-7; no clear D gene. Germline V gene sequence: CDR1 SGHAT, CDR2 FQNNGV. V was cut by 7 bases and J by 3 bases, with 4 bases left in between. The CDR3 runs to 10 residues. CDR3 DNA: TGTGCCAGCAAGGGCTACGAGCAGTACTTC. Encoded protein: CASKGYEQYF. Filled out from reference TRBV11-2 and TRBJ2-7, the complete variable domain reads EAGVAQSPRYKIIEKRQSVAFWCNPISGHATLYWYQQILGQGPKLLIQFQNNGVVDDSQLPKDRFSAERLKGVDSTLKIQPAKLEDSAVYLCASKGYEQYFGPGTRLTVT.

This clonotype was recorded at least ten times. The chain joins TRBV7-9 to TRBJ2-7, with D hard to call. From germline, CDR1 is SEHNR and CDR2 FQNEAQ (reference sequence). V gave up 4 bases and J gave up 4 bases, with 11 bases separating them. This CDR3 contains 13 residues. CDR3 region: CASSSRQEYEQYF. The CDR3 DNA is TGTGCCAGCAGCTCTCGCCAGGAGTACGAGCAGTACTTC.

This clonotype was counted at least ten times. The V call is TRBV29-1, the J call TRBJ2-7; possible D gene TRBD1, 6 bases. V was cut by 6 bases and J by 3 bases, with 9 bases left in between. The CDR3 runs to 11 residues. Germline V gives CDR1 SQVTM, CDR2 ANQGSEA. In DNA form, the CDR3 reads TGCAGCGTAGAGGACAGCTACGAGCAGTACTTC. Encoded protein: CSVEDSYEQYF.

This clonotype was counted at least ten times. The rearrangement joins TRBV30 to TRBJ2-1; D is possibly TRBD1 or TRBD2 (5 bases each). V lost 4 bases and J 9 bases, leaving 19 bases between the germline ends. Germline CDR1 is GTSNPN and CDR2 is SVGIG (reference sequence). The CDR3 consists of 14 residues. The CDR3 reads CAWTPGTGFGEQFF. CDR3 DNA sequence: TGTGCCTGGACCCCCGGGACCGGATTTGGTGAGCAGTTCTTC.

This clonotype was observed at least ten times. The CDR3 nucleotides read TGTGCCAGCTCACCACCGGGGACCGACTACGAGCAGTACTTC. As protein: CASSPPGTDYEQYF. The rearrangement joins TRBV18 to TRBJ2-7, with D tentatively TRBD1 or TRBD2 (5 bases each). The CDR3 is 14 amino acids. Germline CDR1 KGHSH, CDR2 LQKENI. Trimming cost V 0 bases and J 3 bases, with 9 bases left between them.

This clonotype was seen a handful of times. The CDR3 nucleotides read TGCAGCGTCTGGACCTACTCGGAAGGAGAGCAGTACTTC. Its protein is CSVWTYSEGEQYF. This sequence joins TRBV29-1 and TRBJ2-7, with unresolved D. V lost 6 bases to trimming and J lost 7 bases, with 19 bases between them. The CDR3 runs 13 residues. From germline, CDR1 is SQVTM and CDR2 ANQGSEA.

V and J are TRBV15 and TRBJ2-5; D ambiguous. With 6 bases removed from V and 5 bases from J, the gap between germline ends came to 10 bases. CDR1 and CDR2 from the germline V gene are LNHNV and YYDKDF (reference sequence). The CDR3 length is 12 residues. The CDR3 here is CATRGKKETQYF. The CDR3 DNA reads as TGTGCCACCAGAGGGAAAAAGGAGACCCAGTACTTC.

In this sample, this clonotype turned up a few times. The gene calls are TRBV7-9 and TRBJ1-1, with 8 nucleotides matching TRBD1. V lost 6 bases and J lost 1; bases outside the gene matches: 7. Per the germline V gene, CDR1 is SEHNR and CDR2 is FQNEAQ (reference sequence). The CDR3 has 15 residues. For the CDR3, the DNA is TGTGCCAGCAGACCAGGGGGCTCGGGGAACACTGAAGCTTTCTTT. This sequence encodes CASRPGGSGNTEAFF. The full variable domain, its missing parts supplied by reference TRBV7-9 and TRBJ1-1, is DTGVSQNPRHKITKRGQNVTFRCDPISEHNRLYWYRQTLGQGPEFLTYFQNEAQLEKSRLLSDRFSAERPKGSFSTLEIQRTEQGDSAMYLCASRPGGSGNTEAFFGQGTRLTVV.

This clonotype was recorded many times. This chain joins TRBV10-3 and TRBJ1-1; D is unresolved. CDR3 length: 10 amino acids. Germline V gene data show CDR1 as ENHRY and CDR2 as SYGVKD. The V end was cut by 11 bases, the J end by 4 bases, with 8 bases between. CDR3: CAVFGTEAFF. DNA for the CDR3: TGTGCCGTGTTTGGCACTGAAGCTTTCTTT.

This clonotype has just a few counts. The chain is built from TRBV2 and TRBJ2-7; 7 bases match TRBD2. Germline V CDR1 and CDR2: SNHLY, FYNNEI. The V segment lost 11 bases and the J segment 3 bases; nucleotides outside the gene matches: 7. The CDR3 spans 12 residues. This CDR3 reads CAGGGVDYEQYF. In nucleotides, the CDR3 is TGTGCCGGGGGAGGGGTGGACTACGAGCAGTACTTC.

At least ten counts were recorded for this clonotype. V and J are TRBV12-3 or TRBV12-4 and TRBJ2-5; D unclear. The CDR3 length is 11 residues. Trimming cost V 11 bases and J 5 bases, with 12 bases left between them. In DNA form, the CDR3 reads TGTGCCTGCCAGCATGGGGAGACCCAGTACTTC. It encodes CACQHGETQYF.

This clonotype was picked up many times. The chain combines TRBV10-3 with TRBJ2-3, with TRBD1 matching 10 bases. J was trimmed by 0 bases and V by 6 bases; bases with no gene match: 6. This CDR3 region has 16 residues. Germline V gives CDR1 ENHRY, CDR2 SYGVKD. The CDR3 sequence: CAISAPGQGSTDTQYF. In DNA, the CDR3 is TGTGCCATCAGCGCTCCGGGACAGGGGAGCACAGATACGCAGTATTTT.

This clonotype was seen many times. This chain connects TRBV7-9 to TRBJ1-2; 7 positions match TRBD1. Germline V lookup: CDR1 SEHNR, CDR2 FQNEAQ (reference sequence). J gave up 6 bases and V 2 bases, and 9 bases lay outside the gene matches. The CDR3 runs to 15 residues. CDR3 sequence: CASSLTQGRGDGYTF. The DNA of the CDR3 is TGTGCCAGCAGCTTAACCCAGGGCAGGGGGGATGGCTACACCTTC.

Note on this clonotype: A much larger clone differs from this one at a single base, so this may be a read error. This chain joins TRBV9 and TRBJ2-7; D perhaps matches TRBD2 (6 bases). The V and J ends lost 7 bases and 5 bases respectively, with 16 bases between them. Germline CDR1 SGDLS, CDR2 YYNGEE. The CDR3 is 13 amino acids. The CDR3 nucleotides read TGTGCCAGCCGCGAGGGAGGTACCCACGAGCAGTACTTC. Translated: CASREGGTHEQYF. The complete variable domain, with remaining parts taken from reference TRBV9 and TRBJ2-7, reads DSGVTQTPKHLITATGQRVTLRCSPRSGDLSVYWYQQSLDQGLQFLIQYYNGEERAKGNILERFSAQQFPDLHSELNLSSLELGDSALYFCASREGGTHEQYFGPGTRLTVT.

This clonotype was recorded many times. The chain recombines TRBV7-9 with TRBJ2-7; D remains unclear. In germline, CDR1 is SEHNR, CDR2 FQNEAQ (reference sequence). The V end was cut by 3 bases, the J end by 2 bases, with 8 bases between. This CDR3 region has 13 residues. The CDR3, as DNA: TGTGCCAGCAGCTTGGGATTCACCTACGAGCAGTACTTC. Amino acids: CASSLGFTYEQYF.